The clone carrying this T cell receptor (beta chain) was seen more than once but under ten times. The data belong to a study of blood T cell repertoires in COVID-19. Study in general: Acute and convalescent COVID-19 samples came from the United States, Italy and Spain. PBMCs, B-cell-depleted T cells, or T cells were the source of the cDNA or gDNA that made up the material.

CDR1 and CDR2 (germline): MNHEY, SVGEGT. The CDR3 is made up of 15 amino acids. The V and J ends lost 4 bases and 0 bases, in that order; junction bases with no gene match: 4. As processed by the authors: The assay estimated nucleated cells by amplifying reference gene primers. Measured with immunoSEQ multiplex PCR; TCRdb has only the in-frame clones, and not every one. That table supplies the V and J calls and clone size; D and trimming were determined from the DNA. This table has 260,000 or so clones, approximately 80% appearing once. The sequence derives from a woman in her 70s with acute or convalescent COVID-19. The sequencing sample was made of peripheral blood. The chain couples TRBV6-2 or TRBV6-3 to TRBJ2-7, with TRBD1 identical over 9 bases. In nucleotides, the CDR3 is TGTGCCAGCAGTTGGGACAGGGAGGGCTCCTACGAGCAGTACTTC. This gives the protein CASSWDREGSYEQYF.